This T cell receptor (beta chain) was captured in a study of shared clonotypes between healthy human individuals. Authors' processing steps: Owing to the provision of junction-only sequences devoid of quality scores by immunoSEQ, filtering differed. Sequencing used immunoSEQ multiplex PCR; TCRdb keeps in-frame clones, though not all of them. From that table come the V and J calls and clone size; the DNA was used to work out D and trimming. Of about 700,000 clones listed, around 92% were seen once; the top ten hold about 24%. Naive CD8 populations comprised CD45RO-negative cells positively selected for CCR7, excluding terminally differentiated effector memory CD45RA+ cells. Germline-derived CDR1 and CDR2 are MGHRA and YSYEKL. Trimming cost V 1 base and J 5 bases; bases outside gene matches: 6. There are 15 residues in the CDR3.

The chain is built from TRBV4-1 and TRBJ1-1; 8 nucleotides align to TRBD1. The sequence was obtained from a man in his thirties or forties in good health. The material sequenced was naive CD8+ T cells sorted from blood. Here the CDR3 reads CASSQGAGGRTEAFF. The DNA of the CDR3 is TGCGCCAGCAGCCAAGGGGCAGGGGGCAGGACTGAAGCTTTCTTT.